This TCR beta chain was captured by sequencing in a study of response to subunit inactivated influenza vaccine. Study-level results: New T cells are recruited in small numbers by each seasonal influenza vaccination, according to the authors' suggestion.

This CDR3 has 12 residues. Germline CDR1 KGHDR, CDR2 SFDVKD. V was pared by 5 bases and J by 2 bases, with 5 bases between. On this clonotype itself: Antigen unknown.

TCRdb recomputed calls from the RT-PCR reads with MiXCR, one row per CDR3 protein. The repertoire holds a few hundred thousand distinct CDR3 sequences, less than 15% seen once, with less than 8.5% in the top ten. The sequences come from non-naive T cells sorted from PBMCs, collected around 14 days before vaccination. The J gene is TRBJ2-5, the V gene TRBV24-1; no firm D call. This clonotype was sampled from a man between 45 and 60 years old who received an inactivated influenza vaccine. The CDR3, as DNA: TGTGCCACCAGTGTAACTCAAGAGACCCAGTACTTC. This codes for CATSVTQETQYF.